Reported below is one T cell receptor beta chain. This entry belongs to a study of shared T cell receptors in the human thymus. Profiled with immunoSEQ multiplex PCR; TCRdb holds only in-frame clones, not every one. The sample has roughly 700,000 clones, 88% seen once. These data also formed part of another study, on human thymus T cells. From that second work: Healthy Finnish infants undergoing corrective surgery for congenital heart defects provided the donor material. Unrelated individuals had highly overlapping thymic repertoires, as reported in related research.

The receptor's source is a boy under two years old with a congenital heart defect. What was sequenced was thymocytes.

The CDR3 protein is CASSEAGRETQYF. The DNA for the CDR3 is TGTGCCAGCAGTGAGGCGGGACGAGAGACCCAGTACTTC. The chain couples TRBV2 to TRBJ2-5, with D possibly being TRBD2 (6 bases). Trimming took off 3 bases at V and 4 bases at J, with 9 bases between the two ends. CDR3 length: 13 amino acids. Germline CDR1 reads SNHLY; CDR2 reads FYNNEI. The full variable domain, its missing parts supplied by reference TRBV2 and TRBJ2-5, is EPEVTQTPSHQVTQMGQEVILRCVPISNHLYFYWYRQILGQKVEFLVSFYNNEISEKSEIFDDQFSVERPDGSNFTLKIRSTKLEDSAMYFCASSEAGRETQYFGPGTRLLVL.